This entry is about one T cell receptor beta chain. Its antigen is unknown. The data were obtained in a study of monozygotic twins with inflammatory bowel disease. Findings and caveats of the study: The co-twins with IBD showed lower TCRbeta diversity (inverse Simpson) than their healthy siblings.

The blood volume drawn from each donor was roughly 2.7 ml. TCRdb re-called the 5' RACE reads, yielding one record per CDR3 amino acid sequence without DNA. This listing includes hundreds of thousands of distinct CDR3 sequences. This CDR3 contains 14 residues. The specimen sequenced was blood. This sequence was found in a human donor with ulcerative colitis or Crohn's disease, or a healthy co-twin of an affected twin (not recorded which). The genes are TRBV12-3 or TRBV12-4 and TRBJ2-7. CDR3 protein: CASSFSEGRNEQYF.